The following is a TCR beta chain sequence with its context. This sample was included in a study of blood T cell repertoires in COVID-19. Study-wide context: Samples came from the United States, Italy and Spain, spanning acute and convalescent COVID-19. Nucleic acid was either cDNA or gDNA, and it came from T cells, B-cell-depleted T cells, or PBMCs.

Trimming shortened V by 0 bases and J by 8 bases, and 10 bases separated the two germline ends. The CDR3 consists of 14 residues. The germline CDR1 and CDR2 sequences are LNHDA and SQIVND (reference sequence). Per the original data handling: Estimation of nucleated cell counts relied on the amplification of reference gene primers. TCRdb's copy holds only in-frame clones and misses some; the assay was immunoSEQ multiplex PCR. The V and J calls and clone size come from that table; D and trimming were worked out from the DNA. This sample carries approximately 500,000 clones, around nine tenths of them seen once, and the ten largest clones take about 8.2%. Followed longitudinally, the Seattle patients had been enrolled during active infection.

The origin of this receptor is a woman between 45 and 65 years old with COVID-19, enrolled during active disease. The sequenced sample consisted of peripheral blood. The genes are TRBV19 and TRBJ1-4, with no clear D. The CDR3 DNA is TGTGCCAGTAGTATAGAACGCGCCGGGGAAAAACTGTTTTTT. It translates to CASSIERAGEKLFF.